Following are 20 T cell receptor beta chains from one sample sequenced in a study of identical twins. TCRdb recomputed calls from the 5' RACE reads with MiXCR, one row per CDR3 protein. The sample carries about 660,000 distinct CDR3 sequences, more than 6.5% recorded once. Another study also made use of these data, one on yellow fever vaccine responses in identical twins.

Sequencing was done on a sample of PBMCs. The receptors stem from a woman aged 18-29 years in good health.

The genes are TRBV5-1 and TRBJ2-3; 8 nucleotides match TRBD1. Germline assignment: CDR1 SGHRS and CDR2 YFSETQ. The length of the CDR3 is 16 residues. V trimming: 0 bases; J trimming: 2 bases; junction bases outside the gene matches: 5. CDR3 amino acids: CASSLAGGTPTDTQYF. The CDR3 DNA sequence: TGCGCCAGCAGCTTGGCAGGGGGCACTCCCACAGATACGCAGTATTTT.

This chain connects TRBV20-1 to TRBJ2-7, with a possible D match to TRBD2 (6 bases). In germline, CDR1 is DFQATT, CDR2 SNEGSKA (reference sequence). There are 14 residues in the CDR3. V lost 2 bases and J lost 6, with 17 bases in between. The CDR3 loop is CSARRRVEGREQYF. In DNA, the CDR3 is TGCAGTGCTAGACGCAGGGTGGAGGGCCGCGAGCAGTACTTC.

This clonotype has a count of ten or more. This chain's CDR3 is CSVAPSGRYNEQFF. CDR3 sequence (DNA): TGCAGCGTAGCGCCTAGCGGGAGGTACAATGAGCAGTTCTTC. J is TRBJ2-1 and V is TRBV29-1, with 11 bases that match TRBD2. Germline CDR1 and CDR2: SQVTM and ANQGSEA. V trimming: 6 bases; J trimming: 4 bases; junction bases outside the gene matches: 5. CDR3 length: 14 residues.

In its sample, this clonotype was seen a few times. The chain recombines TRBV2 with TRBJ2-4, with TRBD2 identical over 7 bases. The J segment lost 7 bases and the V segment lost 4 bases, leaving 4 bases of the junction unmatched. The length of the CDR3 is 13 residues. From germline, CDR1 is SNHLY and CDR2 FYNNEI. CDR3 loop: CASSAGLFNIQYF. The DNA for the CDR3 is TGTGCCAGCAGTGCGGGACTATTTAACATTCAGTACTTC.

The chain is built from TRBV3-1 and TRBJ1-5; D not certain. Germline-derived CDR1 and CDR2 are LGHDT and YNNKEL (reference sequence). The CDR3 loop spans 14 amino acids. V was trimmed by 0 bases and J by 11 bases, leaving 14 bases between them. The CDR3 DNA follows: TGTGCCAGCAGCCAAGATCTTCGAGGAGGGTCCCAGCATTTT. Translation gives CASSQDLRGGSQHF.

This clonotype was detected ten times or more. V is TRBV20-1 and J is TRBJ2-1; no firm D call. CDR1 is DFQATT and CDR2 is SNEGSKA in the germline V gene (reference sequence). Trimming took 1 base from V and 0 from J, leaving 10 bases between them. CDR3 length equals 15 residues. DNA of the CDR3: TGCAGTGCTAGAGCTCTCTCGTTCTCCTACAATGAGCAGTTCTTC. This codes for CSARALSFSYNEQFF.

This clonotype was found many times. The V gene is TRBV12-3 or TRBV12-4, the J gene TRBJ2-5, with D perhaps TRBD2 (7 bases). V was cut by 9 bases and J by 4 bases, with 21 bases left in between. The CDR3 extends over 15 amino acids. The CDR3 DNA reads TGTGCCAGTTCAAACCCGGGGGGCTTTGGAGAGACCCAGTACTTC. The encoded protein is CASSNPGGFGETQYF.

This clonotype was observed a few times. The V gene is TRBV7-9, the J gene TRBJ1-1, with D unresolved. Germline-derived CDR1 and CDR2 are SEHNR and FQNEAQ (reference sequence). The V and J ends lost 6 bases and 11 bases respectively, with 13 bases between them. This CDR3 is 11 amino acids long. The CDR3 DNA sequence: TGTGCCAGCAGATTGGGCGGCGAGGCTTTCTTT. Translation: CASRLGGEAFF.

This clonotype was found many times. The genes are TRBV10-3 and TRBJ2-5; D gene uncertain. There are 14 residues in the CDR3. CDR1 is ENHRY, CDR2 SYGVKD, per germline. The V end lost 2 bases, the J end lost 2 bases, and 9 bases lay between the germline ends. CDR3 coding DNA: TGTGCCATCAGTGAGAGTCGCAGACAAGAGACCCAGTACTTC. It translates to CAISESRRQETQYF.

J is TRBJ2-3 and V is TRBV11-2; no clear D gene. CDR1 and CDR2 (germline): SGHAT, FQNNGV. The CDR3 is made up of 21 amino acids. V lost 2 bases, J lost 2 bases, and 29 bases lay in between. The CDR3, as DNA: TGTGCCAGCAGCTTACTGCCGTGGTGGCAGCGTCAACCATCGCTCACAGATACGCAGTATTTT. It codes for CASSLLPWWQRQPSLTDTQYF. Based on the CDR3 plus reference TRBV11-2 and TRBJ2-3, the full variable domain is EAGVAQSPRYKIIEKRQSVAFWCNPISGHATLYWYQQILGQGPKLLIQFQNNGVVDDSQLPKDRFSAERLKGVDSTLKIQPAKLEDSAVYLCASSLLPWWQRQPSLTDTQYFGPGTRLTVL.

The CDR3: CAISPRNTEAFF. The CDR3 DNA sequence: TGTGCCATCAGCCCTCGGAACACTGAAGCTTTCTTT. The chain employs TRBV10-3 and TRBJ1-1; D gene ambiguous. The CDR3 contains 12 residues. Germline assignment: CDR1 ENHRY and CDR2 SYGVKD. V shed 6 bases and J shed 1 base, with 6 bases lying between them.

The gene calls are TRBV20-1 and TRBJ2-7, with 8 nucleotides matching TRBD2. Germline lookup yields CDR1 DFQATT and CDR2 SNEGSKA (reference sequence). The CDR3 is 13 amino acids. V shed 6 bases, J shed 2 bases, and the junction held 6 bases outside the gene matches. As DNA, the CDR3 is TGCAGTGCCCCGCGGGGGGAAACCTACGAGCAGTACTTC. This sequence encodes CSAPRGETYEQYF.

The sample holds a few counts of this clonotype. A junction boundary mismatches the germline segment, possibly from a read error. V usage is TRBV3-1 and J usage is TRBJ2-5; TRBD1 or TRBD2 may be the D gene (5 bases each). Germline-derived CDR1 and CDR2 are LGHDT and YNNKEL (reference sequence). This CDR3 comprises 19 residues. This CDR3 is CATSQDGREMMGPFETQYF. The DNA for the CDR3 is TGTGCCACCAGCCAAGACGGCAGGGAGATGATGGGACCGTTTGAGACCCAGTACTTC.

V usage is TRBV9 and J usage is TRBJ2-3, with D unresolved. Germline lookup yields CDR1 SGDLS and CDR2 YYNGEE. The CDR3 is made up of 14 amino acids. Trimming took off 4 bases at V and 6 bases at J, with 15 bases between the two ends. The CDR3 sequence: CASSLLSGADTQYF. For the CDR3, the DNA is TGTGCCAGCAGCCTGTTGAGTGGTGCGGATACGCAGTATTTT.

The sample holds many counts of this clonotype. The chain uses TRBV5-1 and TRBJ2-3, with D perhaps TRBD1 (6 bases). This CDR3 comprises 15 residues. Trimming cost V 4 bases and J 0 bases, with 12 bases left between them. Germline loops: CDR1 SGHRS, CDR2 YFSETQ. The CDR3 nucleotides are TGCGCCAGCAGCCCAGTGACAGGTAGCACAGATACGCAGTATTTT. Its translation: CASSPVTGSTDTQYF.

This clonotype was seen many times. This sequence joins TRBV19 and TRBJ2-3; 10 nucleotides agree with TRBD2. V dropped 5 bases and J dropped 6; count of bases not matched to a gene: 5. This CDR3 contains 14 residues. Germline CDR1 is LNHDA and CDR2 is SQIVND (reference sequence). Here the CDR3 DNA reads TGTGCCAGTAGTGGACTAGCGGTCCCGGATACGCAGTATTTT. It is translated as CASSGLAVPDTQYF.

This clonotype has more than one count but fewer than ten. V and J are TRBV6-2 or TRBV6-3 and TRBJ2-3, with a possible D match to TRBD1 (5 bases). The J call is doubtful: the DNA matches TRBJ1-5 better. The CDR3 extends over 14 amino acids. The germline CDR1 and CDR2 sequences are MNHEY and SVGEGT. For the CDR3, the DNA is TGTGCCAGCAGCCGACCAGGGAGTGCAGATACGCAGCATTTT. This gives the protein CASSRPGSADTQHF.

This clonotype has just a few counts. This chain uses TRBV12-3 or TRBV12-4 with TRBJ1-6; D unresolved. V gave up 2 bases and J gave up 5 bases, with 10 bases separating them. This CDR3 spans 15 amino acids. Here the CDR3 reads CASSLNQVNNSPLHF. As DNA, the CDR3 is TGTGCCAGCAGTTTAAATCAGGTTAATAATTCACCCCTCCACTTT.

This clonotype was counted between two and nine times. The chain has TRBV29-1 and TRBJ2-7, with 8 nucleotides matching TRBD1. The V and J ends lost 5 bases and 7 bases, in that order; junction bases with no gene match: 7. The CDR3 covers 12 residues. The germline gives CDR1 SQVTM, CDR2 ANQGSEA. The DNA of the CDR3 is TGCAGCGTTCCGGACAGGGTAGGGGAGCAGTACTTC. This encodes CSVPDRVGEQYF.

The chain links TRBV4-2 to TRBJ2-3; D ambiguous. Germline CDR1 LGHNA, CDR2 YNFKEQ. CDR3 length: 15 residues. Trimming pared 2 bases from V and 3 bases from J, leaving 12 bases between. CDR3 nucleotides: TGTGCCAGCAGCCAATGGCGGTCTATTACAGATACGCAGTATTTT. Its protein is CASSQWRSITDTQYF.